The sequence of this T cell receptor beta chain was determined in a study of blood T cell repertoires in COVID-19. At the level of the study: Material from acute and convalescent COVID-19 was sourced from the United States, Italy and Spain. Sources were T cells, B-cell-depleted T cells, or PBMCs; the material itself was cDNA or gDNA.

Authors' analysis steps: Amplification with reference gene primers provided the estimates of nucleated cell counts. Assay: immunoSEQ multiplex PCR; the TCRdb copy retains only in-frame clones and omits some. From that table come the V and J calls and clone size; the DNA was used to work out D and trimming. Of approximately 300,000 clones in the sample, approximately 87% are singletons; the top ten hold 3% to 4%. The V end lost 4 bases, the J end lost 8 bases, and 6 bases lay between the germline ends. Germline V gene data show CDR1 as SQVTM and CDR2 as ANQGSEA. This CDR3 is 10 amino acids long. Sequenced material: peripheral blood. The receptor was derived from a woman in her forties or fifties with active or convalescent COVID-19. V and J are TRBV29-1 and TRBJ2-1; D not certain. In nucleotides, the CDR3 is TGCAGCGTTGGCGGTCATGAGCAGTTCTTC. It encodes CSVGGHEQFF.